The rows below give T cell receptor beta chains drawn from one sample of a study of regulatory T cells in long-lasting Graves disease. Each CDR3 protein gets one entry after TCRdb re-called the multiplex PCR reads with MiXCR. The sample holds fewer than 550,000 distinct CDR3 sequences, roughly 21% seen once. The input for sequencing was peripheral blood mononuclear cells (PBMCs), taken when the disease was refractory, from a patient treated with antithyroid drugs. The receptors were sampled from a female donor with Graves disease. The CDR3 runs from the conserved cysteine through the conserved F or W. Fields, in order: J gene, V gene, clone size, D gene, CDR3 protein, CDR3 DNA. D genes are given only for firm matches. Not every row has a clone size; where given, it reads once, few, many or a size class.

TRBJ1-1	TRBV6-1	.	.	CASSEAHREAFF	TGTGCCAGCAGTGAAGCGCACCGGGAAGCTTTCTTT
TRBJ1-4	TRBV3-2	many	.	CARAGGPATNEKLFF	TGTGCCAGGGCCGGGGGGCCGGCAACTAATGAAAAACTGTTTTTT
TRBJ2-7	TRBV27	.	TRBD2	CASRTTGLGLAGDHEQYF	TGTGCCAGCAGGACCACAGGGCTTGGACTAGCGGGAGACCACGAGCAGTACTTC
TRBJ1-1	TRBV10-3	many	TRBD1	CAISRTGGGTEAFF	TGTGCCATCAGCCGGACAGGGGGGGGCACTGAAGCTTTCTTT
TRBJ2-5	TRBV12-3/TRBV12-4	.	.	CASSDGGWETQYF	TGTGCCAGCAGTGACGGGGGCTGGGAGACCCAGTACTTC
TRBJ2-7	TRBV12-3/TRBV12-4	many	.	CASSFSQGSYEQYF	TGTGCCAGCAGTTTTTCGCAGGGCTCCTACGAGCAGTACTTC
TRBJ2-7	TRBV20-1	few	.	CSARDLRGGGRYEQYF	TGCAGTGCTAGAGATCTGAGGGGGGGAGGGAGGTACGAGCAGTACTTC
TRBJ2-3	TRBV7-2	.	TRBD1	CASSRTGRTDTQYF	TGTGCCAGCAGCCGGACAGGTCGAACAGATACGCAGTATTTT
TRBJ1-5	TRBV5-1	many	TRBD1	CASRPDRDSNQPQHF	TGCGCCAGCAGACCTGACAGGGATAGCAATCAGCCCCAGCATTTT
TRBJ2-7	TRBV7-9	many	TRBD1	CASSYSGGTYEQYF	TGTGCCAGCAGTTACTCAGGGGGCACCTACGAGCAGTACTTC
TRBJ1-4	TRBV18	.	.	CASSLQLVERTTNEKLFF	TGTGCCAGCTCTCTCCAGCTCGTCGAGAGAACAACTAATGAAAAACTGTTTTTT
TRBJ2-7	TRBV2	.	.	CASSEDTGSTYGQYF	TGTGCCAGCAGTGAAGATACCGGGTCCACCTACGGGCAGTACTTC
TRBJ2-2	TRBV20-1	few	TRBD2	CSTAGGLADNTGELFF	TGCAGTACGGCGGGTGGGCTAGCGGACAACACCGGGGAGCTGTTTTTT
TRBJ2-3	TRBV5-1	few	TRBD2	CASSLVGLQTSGRTDTQYF	TGCGCCAGCAGCTTGGTCGGACTACAGACTAGCGGGAGAACAGATACGCAGTATTTT
TRBJ1-1	TRBV12-3/TRBV12-4	many	TRBD1	CASNLLTGGNTEAFF	TGTGCCAGCAACCTTCTAACAGGGGGGAACACTGAAGCTTTCTTT
TRBJ1-1	TRBV20-1	.	.	CSAREQGKSEAFF	TGCAGTGCTAGAGAACAGGGCAAAAGTGAAGCTTTCTTT